This TCR beta chain is drawn from a study of blood T cell repertoires in COVID-19. About the study: In each case, the material was cDNA or gDNA derived from T cells, B-cell-depleted T cells, or PBMCs.

Methods used by the authors: Nucleated cell number was recorded as an estimate derived from reference gene primer amplification. Some clones are missing from TCRdb's copy, which holds only in-frame ones; the method was immunoSEQ multiplex PCR. V and J calls plus clone size are reproduced from that table; the DNA served to infer D and trimming. The sample lists under 250,000 clones, approximately 90% seen once, with approximately 0.77% in the top ten. CDR1 and CDR2 (germline): MNHEY, SVGEGT. V lost 2 bases and J 7 bases, leaving 9 bases between the germline ends. The CDR3 has 13 amino acids. The rearrangement joins TRBV6-2 or TRBV6-3 to TRBJ1-5; the D gene is possibly TRBD1 (5 bases). The TCR comes from a man aged 60 to 69 with COVID-19, enrolled during active disease. The sequenced sample consisted of peripheral blood. CDR3: CASSYVGAQPQHF. CDR3 nucleotides: TGTGCCAGCAGTTACGTTGGGGCGCAGCCCCAGCATTTT.